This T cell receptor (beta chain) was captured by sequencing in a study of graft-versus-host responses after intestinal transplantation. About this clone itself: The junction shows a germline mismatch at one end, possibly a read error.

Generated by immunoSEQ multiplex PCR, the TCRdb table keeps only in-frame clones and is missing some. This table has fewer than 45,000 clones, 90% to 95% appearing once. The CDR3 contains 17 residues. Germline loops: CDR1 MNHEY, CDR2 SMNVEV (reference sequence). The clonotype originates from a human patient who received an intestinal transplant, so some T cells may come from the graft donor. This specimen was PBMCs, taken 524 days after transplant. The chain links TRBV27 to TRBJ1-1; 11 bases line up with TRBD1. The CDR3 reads CASRLSGTGGGGTEAFF. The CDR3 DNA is TGTGCCAGCAGATTATCCGGGACAGGGGGTGGAGGCACTGAAGCTTTCTTT.